One sample yielded the 2 T cell receptor beta chains listed below, sequenced in a study of blood T cell repertoires in COVID-19 (dated by TCRdb to the early 2020s). Receptor libraries were prepared by the immunoSEQ multiplex PCR assay. TCRdb limited this immuneACCESS table to in-frame rearrangements with V and J called. A share of clones is missing; checked studies link under half to unresolved V genes, and the rest is unexplained. This sample is represented by fewer than 250,000 clones; about 84% of them were singletons. The ten top clones hold 7.4% of the sample. The sample consisted of PBMCs or T cells enriched from blood (not recorded which). The receptors were gathered from a woman aged 40 to 50 with acute COVID-19.

V and J are TRBV14 and TRBJ2-7, with 7 bases identical to TRBD1. Germline values: CDR1 SGHDN, CDR2 FVKESK. Trimming cost V 5 bases and J 2 bases; bases outside gene matches: 6. The CDR3 runs 14 residues. The CDR3: CASSNWDSTYEQYF. CDR3 DNA: TGTGCCAGCAGCAATTGGGACAGTACCTACGAGCAGTACTTC. Combining the CDR3 with reference TRBV14 and TRBJ2-7 gives the whole variable domain EAGVTQFPSHSVIEKGQTVTLRCDPISGHDNLYWYRRVMGKEIKFLLHFVKESKQDESGMPNNRFLAERTGGTYSTLKVQPAELEDSGVYFCASSNWDSTYEQYFGPGTRLTVT.

This chain connects TRBV27 to TRBJ1-6, with D perhaps matching TRBD1 (6 bases). V lost 5 bases and J 9 bases, leaving 17 bases between the germline ends. The CDR3 has 15 amino acids. CDR1 and CDR2 from the germline V gene are MNHEY and SMNVEV (reference sequence). The CDR3 region has the DNA TGTGCCAGCAGTCAGAACAGACAGGCGAGTTCACCCCTCCACTTT. The encoded protein is CASSQNRQASSPLHF.